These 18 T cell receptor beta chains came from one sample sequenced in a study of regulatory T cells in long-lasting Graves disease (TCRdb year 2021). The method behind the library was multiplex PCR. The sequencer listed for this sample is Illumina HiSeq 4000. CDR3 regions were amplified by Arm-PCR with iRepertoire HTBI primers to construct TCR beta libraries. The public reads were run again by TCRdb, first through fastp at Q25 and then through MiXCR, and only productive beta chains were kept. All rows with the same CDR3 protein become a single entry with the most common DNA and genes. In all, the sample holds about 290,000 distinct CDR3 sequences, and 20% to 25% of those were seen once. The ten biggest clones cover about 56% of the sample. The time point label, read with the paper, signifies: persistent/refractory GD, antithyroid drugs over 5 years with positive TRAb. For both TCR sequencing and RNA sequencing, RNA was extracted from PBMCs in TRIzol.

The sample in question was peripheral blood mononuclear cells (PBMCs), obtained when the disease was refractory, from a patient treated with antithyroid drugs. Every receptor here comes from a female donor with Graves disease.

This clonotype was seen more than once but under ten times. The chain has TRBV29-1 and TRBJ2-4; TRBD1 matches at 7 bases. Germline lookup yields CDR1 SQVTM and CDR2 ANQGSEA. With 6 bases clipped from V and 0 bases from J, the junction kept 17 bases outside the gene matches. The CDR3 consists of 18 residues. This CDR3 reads CSVRDSGSGNLAKNIQYF. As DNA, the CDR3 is TGCAGCGTCAGGGACAGCGGTTCTGGTAACCTAGCCAAAAACATTCAGTACTTC.

The CDR3, as DNA: TGTGCCAGCAGCACTTATTCCGCCGGACCTAACTATGGCTACACCTTC. The encoded protein is CASSTYSAGPNYGYTF. J is TRBJ1-2 and V is TRBV7-9, with no clear D. Germline V gives CDR1 SEHNR, CDR2 FQNEAQ (reference sequence). V lost 5 bases to trimming and J lost 0 bases, with 16 bases between them. There are 16 residues in the CDR3.

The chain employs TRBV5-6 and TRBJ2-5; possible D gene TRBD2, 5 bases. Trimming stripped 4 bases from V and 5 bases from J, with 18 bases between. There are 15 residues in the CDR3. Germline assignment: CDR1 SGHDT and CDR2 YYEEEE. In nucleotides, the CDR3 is TGTGCCAGCAGCCGGTTCCCGGGGTCCGGGGAGACCCAGTACTTC. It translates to CASSRFPGSGETQYF.

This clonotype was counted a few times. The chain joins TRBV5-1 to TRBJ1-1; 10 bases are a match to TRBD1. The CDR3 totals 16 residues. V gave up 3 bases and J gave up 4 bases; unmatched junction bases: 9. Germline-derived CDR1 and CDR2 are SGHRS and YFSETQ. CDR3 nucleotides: TGCGCCAGCAGCTGGAGGGGACAGGGGAGGAGCACTGAAGCTTTCTTT. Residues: CASSWRGQGRSTEAFF.

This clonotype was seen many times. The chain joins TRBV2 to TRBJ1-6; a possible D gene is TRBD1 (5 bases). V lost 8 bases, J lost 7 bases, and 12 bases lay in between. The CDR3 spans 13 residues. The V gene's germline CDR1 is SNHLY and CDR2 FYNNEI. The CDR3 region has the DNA TGTGCCAGCCGGAGGGACTACAATTCACCCCTCCACTTT. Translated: CASRRDYNSPLHF.

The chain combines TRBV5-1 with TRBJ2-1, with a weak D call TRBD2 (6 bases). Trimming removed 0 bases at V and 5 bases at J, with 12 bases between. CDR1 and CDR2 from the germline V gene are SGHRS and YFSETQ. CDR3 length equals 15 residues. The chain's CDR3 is CASSLDWGRNNEQFF. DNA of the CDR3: TGCGCCAGCAGCTTGGATTGGGGGAGGAACAATGAGCAGTTCTTC.

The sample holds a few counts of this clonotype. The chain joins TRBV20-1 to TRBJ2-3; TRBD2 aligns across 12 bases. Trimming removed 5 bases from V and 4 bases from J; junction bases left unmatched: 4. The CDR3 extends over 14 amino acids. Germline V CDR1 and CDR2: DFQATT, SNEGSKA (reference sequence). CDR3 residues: CSAHTSGRSDTQYF. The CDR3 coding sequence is TGCAGTGCTCACACTAGCGGGAGGTCAGATACGCAGTATTTT.

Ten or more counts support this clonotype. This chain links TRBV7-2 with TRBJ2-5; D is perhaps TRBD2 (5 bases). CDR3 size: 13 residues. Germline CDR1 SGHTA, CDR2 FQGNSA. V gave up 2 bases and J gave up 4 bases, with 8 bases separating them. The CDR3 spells CASSLMGRETQYF. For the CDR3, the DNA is TGTGCCAGCAGCTTAATGGGGAGAGAGACCCAGTACTTC.

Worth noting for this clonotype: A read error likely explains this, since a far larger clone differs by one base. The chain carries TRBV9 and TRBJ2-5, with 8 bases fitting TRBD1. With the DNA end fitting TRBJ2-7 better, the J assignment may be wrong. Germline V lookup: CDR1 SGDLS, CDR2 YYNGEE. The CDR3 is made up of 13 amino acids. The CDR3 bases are TGTGCCAGCAGGGACAGGGATTACTACGAGCAGTACTTC. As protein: CASRDRDYYEQYF.

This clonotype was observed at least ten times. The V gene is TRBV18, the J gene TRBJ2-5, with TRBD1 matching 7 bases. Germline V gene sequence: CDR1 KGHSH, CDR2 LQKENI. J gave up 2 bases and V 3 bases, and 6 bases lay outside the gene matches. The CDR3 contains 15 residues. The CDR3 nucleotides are TGTGCCAGCTCACCCCGACAGGGAAGGCAAGAGACCCAGTACTTC. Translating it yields CASSPRQGRQETQYF.

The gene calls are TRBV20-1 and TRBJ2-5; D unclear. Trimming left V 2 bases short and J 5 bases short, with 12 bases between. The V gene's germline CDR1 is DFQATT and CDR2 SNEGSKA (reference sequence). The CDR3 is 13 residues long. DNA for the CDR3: TGCAGTGCTAGAAAGGCGAGTGGGGAGACCCAGTACTTC. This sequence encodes CSARKASGETQYF.

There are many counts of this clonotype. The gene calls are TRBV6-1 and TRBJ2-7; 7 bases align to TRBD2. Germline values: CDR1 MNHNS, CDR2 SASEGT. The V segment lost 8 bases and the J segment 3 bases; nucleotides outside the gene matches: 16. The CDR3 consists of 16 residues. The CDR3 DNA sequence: TGTGCCAGCCCAGTGGGCGGGGGAGAAGTTGGCTACGAGCAGTACTTC. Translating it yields CASPVGGGEVGYEQYF.

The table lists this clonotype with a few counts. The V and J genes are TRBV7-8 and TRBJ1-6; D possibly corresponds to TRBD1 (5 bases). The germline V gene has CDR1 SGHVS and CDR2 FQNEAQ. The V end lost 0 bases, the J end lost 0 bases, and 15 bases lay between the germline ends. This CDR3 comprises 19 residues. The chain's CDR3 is CASSLAGDQLSSYNSPLHF. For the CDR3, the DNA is TGTGCCAGCAGCTTAGCCGGGGACCAGCTCAGCTCCTATAATTCACCCCTCCACTTT. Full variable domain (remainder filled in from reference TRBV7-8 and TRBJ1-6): GAGVSQSPRYKVAKRGQDVALRCDPISGHVSLFWYQQALGQGPEFLTYFQNEAQLDKSGLPSDRFFAERPEGSVSTLKIQRTQQEDSAVYLCASSLAGDQLSSYNSPLHFGNGTRLTVT.

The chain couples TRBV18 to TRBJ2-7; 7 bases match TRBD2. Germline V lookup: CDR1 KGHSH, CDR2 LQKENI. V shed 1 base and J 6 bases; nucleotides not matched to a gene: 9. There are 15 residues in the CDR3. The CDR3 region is CASSPLLAETGEQYF. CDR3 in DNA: TGTGCCAGCTCACCACTCCTAGCGGAGACGGGCGAGCAGTACTTC.

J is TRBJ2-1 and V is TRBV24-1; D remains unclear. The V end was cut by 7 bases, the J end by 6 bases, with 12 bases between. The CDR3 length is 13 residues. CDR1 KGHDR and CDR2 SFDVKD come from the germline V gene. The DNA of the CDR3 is TGTGCCACCAGCCCCGGTCGCGTCAATGAGCAGTTCTTC. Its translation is CATSPGRVNEQFF.

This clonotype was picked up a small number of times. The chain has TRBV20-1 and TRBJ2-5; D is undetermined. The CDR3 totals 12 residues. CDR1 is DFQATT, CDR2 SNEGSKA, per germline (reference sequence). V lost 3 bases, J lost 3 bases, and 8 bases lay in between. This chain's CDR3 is CSARKIEETQYF. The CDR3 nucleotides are TGCAGTGCTAGGAAGATTGAAGAGACCCAGTACTTC.

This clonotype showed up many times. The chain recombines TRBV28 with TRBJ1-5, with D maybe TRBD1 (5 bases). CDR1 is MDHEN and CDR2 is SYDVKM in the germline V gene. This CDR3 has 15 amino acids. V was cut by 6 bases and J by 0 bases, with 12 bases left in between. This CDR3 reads CASSSGTDSNQPQHF. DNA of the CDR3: TGTGCCAGCAGCTCGGGGACGGATAGCAATCAGCCCCAGCATTTT.

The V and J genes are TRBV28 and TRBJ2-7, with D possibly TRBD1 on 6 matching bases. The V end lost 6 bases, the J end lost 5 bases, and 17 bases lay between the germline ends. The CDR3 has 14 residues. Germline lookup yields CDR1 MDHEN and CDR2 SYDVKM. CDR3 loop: CASSVATSGDEQYF. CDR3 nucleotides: TGTGCCAGCAGCGTAGCTACTTCAGGGGACGAGCAGTACTTC.